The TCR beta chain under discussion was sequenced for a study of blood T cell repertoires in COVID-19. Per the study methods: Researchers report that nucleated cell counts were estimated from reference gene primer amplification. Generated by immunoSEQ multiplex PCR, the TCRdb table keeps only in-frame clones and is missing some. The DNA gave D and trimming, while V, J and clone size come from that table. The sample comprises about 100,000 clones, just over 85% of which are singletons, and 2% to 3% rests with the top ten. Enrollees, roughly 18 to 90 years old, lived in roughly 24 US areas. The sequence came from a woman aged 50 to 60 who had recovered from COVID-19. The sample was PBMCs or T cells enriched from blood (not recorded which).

CDR3 coding DNA: TGTGCCAGCAGTGAAACTTGGTCCACTCAAGAGACCCAGTACTTC. Its translation: CASSETWSTQETQYF. The chain employs TRBV6-1 and TRBJ2-5; D is unresolved. The germline V gene has CDR1 MNHNS and CDR2 SASEGT. The CDR3 consists of 15 residues. V lost 2 bases and J 2 bases, leaving 12 bases between the germline ends.